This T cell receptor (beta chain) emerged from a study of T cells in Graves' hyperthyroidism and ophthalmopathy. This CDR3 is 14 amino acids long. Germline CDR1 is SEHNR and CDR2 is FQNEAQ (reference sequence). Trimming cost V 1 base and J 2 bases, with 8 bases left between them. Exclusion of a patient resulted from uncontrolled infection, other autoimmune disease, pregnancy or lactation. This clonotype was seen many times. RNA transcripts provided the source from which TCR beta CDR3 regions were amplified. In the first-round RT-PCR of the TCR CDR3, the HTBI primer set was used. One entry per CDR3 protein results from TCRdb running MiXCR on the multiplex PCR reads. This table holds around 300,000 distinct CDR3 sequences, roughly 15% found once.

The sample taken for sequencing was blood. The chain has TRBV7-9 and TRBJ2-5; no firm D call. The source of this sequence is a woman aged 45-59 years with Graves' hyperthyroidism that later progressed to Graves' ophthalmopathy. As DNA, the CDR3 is TGTGCCAGCAGCTTAGTGAGGACGCAAGAGACCCAGTACTTC. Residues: CASSLVRTQETQYF.